The clone carrying this T cell receptor beta chain was seen a single time. The sample is drawn from a study of blood T cell repertoires in COVID-19. Produced via immunoSEQ multiplex PCR; TCRdb's table is partial and in-frame only. This sample has about 500,000 clones; around 87% occur once, and the top ten carry 0.7%. Study members were between about 18 and 95 years old and lived in some 26 US regions. Participant-given clinical history determined each cohort assignment. In germline, CDR1 is SQVTM, CDR2 ANQGSEA. Trimming took 1 base from V and 1 from J; bases not matched to a gene: 0. This CDR3 comprises 14 residues.

The TCR sequence derives from a woman in her late teens or twenties who had recovered from COVID-19. Sequencing used PBMCs or T cells enriched from blood (not recorded which). V is TRBV29-1 and J is TRBJ2-2; 7 bases match TRBD1. Written as DNA, the CDR3 is TGCAGCGTTGAAGGGACAGGGAACACCGGGGAGCTGTTTTTT. Translation: CSVEGTGNTGELFF.